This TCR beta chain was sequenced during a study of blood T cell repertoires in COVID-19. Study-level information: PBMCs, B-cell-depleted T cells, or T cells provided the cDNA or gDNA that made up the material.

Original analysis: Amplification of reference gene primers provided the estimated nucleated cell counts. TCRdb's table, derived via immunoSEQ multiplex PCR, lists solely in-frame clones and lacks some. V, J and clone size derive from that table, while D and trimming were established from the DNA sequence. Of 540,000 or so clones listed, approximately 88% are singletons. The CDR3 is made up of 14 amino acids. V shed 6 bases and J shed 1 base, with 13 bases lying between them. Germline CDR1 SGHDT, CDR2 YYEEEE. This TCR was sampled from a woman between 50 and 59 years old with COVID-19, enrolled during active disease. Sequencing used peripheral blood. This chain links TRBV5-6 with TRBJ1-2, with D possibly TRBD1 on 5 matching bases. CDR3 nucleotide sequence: TGTGCCAGCACCATACTCAGGGATAACTATGGCTACACCTTC. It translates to CASTILRDNYGYTF.